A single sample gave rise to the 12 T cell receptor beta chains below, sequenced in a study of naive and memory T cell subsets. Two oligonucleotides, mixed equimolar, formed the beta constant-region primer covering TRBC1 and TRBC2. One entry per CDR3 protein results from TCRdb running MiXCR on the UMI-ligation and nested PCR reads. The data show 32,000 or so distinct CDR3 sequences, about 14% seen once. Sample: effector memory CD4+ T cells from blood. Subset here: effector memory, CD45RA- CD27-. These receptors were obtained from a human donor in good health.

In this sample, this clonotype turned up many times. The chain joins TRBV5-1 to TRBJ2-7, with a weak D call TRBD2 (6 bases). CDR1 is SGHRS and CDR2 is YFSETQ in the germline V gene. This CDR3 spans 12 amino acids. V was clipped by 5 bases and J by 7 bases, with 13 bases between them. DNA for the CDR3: TGCGCCAGCAGTATGCTAGCGCGAGAGCAGTACTTC. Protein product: CASSMLAREQYF.

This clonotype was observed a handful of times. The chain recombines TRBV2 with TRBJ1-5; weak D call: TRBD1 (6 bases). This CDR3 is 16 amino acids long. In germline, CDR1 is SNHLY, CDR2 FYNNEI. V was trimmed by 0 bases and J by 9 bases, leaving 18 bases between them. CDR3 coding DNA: TGTGCCAGCAGTGAAGCGGTCGGGGGGGGCGTCAGGCCCCAGCATTTT. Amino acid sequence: CASSEAVGGGVRPQHF.

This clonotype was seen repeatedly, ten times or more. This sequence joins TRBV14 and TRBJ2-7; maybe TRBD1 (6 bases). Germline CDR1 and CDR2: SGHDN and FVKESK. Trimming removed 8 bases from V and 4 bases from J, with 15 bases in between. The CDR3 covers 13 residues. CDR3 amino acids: CASARDMGYEQYF. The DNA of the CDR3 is TGTGCCAGCGCGAGGGACATGGGGTACGAGCAGTACTTC.

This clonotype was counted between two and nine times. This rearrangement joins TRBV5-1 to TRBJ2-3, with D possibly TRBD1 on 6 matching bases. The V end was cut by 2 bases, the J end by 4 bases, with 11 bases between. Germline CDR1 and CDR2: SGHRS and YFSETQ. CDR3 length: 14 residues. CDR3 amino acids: CASSLSGDADTQYF. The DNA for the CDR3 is TGCGCCAGCAGCTTATCAGGGGATGCAGATACGCAGTATTTT.

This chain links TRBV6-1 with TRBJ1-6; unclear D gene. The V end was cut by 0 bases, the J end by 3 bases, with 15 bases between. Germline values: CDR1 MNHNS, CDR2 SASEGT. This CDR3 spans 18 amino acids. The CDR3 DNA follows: TGTGCCAGCAGTGAAGCGCAACGGGCAGTTAACTATAATTCACCCCTCCACTTT. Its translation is CASSEAQRAVNYNSPLHF.

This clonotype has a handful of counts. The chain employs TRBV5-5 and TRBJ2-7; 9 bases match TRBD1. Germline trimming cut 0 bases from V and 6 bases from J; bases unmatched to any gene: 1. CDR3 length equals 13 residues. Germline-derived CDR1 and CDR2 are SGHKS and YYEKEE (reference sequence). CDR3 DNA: TGTGCCAGCAGCTTGGTGGGACAGGGCGAGCAGTACTTC. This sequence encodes CASSLVGQGEQYF.

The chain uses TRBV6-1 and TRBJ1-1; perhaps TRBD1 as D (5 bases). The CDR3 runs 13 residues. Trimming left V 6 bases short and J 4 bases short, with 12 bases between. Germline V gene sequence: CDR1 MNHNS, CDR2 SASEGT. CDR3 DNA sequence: TGTGCCAGCAGGTATCAGGGTAGCACTGAAGCTTTCTTT. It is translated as CASRYQGSTEAFF.

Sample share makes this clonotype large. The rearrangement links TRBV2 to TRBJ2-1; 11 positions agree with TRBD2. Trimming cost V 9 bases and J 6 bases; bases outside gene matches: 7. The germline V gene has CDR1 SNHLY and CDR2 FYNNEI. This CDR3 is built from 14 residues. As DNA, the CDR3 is TGTGCCAGTAAACTAGCGGGAGTACTCAATGAGCAGTTCTTC. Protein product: CASKLAGVLNEQFF.

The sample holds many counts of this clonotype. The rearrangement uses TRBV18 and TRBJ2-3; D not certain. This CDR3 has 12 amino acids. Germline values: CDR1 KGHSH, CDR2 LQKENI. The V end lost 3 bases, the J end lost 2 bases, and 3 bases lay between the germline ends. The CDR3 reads CASSPNTDTQYF. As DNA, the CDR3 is TGTGCCAGCTCACCTAACACAGATACGCAGTATTTT.

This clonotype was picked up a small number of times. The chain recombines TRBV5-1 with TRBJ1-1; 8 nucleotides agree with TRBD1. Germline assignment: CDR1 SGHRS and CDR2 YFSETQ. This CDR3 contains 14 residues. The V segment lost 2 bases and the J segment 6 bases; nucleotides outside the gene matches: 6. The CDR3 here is CASSLQGGQAEAFF. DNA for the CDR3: TGCGCCAGCAGCTTACAGGGGGGTCAAGCTGAAGCTTTCTTT.

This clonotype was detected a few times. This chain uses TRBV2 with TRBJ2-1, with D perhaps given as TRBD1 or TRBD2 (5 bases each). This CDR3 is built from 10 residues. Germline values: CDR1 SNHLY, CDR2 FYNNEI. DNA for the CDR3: TGTGCGTTGGGCCGGGACGAGCAGTTCTTC. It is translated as CALGRDEQFF.

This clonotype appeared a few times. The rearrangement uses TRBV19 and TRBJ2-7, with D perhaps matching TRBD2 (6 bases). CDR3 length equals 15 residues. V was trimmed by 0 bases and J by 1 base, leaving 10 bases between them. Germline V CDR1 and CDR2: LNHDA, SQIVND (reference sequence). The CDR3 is CASSIDGGGSYEQYF. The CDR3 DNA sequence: TGTGCCAGTAGTATAGATGGGGGAGGATCCTACGAGCAGTACTTC.